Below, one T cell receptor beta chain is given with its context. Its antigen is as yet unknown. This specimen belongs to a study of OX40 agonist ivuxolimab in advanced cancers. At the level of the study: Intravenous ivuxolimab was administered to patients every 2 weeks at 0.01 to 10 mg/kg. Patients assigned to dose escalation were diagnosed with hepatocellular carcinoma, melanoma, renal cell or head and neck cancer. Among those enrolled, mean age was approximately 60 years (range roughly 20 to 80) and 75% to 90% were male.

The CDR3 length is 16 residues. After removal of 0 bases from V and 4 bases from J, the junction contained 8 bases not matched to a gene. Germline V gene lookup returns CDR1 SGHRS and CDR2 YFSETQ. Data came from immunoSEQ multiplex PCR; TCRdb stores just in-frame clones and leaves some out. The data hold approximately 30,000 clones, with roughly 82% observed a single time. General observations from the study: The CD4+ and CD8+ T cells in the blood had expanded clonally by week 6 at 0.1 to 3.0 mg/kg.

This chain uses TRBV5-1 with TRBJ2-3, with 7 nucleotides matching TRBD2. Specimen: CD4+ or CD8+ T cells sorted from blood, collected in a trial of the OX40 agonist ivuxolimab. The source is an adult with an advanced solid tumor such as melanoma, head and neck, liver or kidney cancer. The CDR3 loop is CASSLGGPAGADTQYF. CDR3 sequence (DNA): TGCGCCAGCAGCTTGGGGGGCCCCGCGGGGGCAGATACGCAGTATTTT.